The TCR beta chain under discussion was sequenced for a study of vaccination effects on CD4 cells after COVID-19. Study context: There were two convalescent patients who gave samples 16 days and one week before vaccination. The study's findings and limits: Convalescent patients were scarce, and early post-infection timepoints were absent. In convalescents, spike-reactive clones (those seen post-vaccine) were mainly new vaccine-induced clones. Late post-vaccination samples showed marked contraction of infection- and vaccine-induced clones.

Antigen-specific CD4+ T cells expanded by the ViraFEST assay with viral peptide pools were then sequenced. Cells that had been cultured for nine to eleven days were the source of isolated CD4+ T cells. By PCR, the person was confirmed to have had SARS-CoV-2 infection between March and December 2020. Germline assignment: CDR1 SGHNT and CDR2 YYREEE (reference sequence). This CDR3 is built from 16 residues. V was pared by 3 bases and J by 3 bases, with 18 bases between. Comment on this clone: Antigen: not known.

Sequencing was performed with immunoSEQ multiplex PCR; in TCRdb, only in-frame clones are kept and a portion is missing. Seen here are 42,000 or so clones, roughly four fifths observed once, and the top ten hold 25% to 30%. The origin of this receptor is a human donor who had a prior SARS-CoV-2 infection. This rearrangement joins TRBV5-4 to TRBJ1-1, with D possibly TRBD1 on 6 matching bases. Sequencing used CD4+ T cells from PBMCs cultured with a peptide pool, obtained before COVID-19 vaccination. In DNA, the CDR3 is TGTGCCAGCAGCTCCTCTCAACAGGGTTGGGACACTGAAGCTTTCTTT. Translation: CASSSSQQGWDTEAFF.